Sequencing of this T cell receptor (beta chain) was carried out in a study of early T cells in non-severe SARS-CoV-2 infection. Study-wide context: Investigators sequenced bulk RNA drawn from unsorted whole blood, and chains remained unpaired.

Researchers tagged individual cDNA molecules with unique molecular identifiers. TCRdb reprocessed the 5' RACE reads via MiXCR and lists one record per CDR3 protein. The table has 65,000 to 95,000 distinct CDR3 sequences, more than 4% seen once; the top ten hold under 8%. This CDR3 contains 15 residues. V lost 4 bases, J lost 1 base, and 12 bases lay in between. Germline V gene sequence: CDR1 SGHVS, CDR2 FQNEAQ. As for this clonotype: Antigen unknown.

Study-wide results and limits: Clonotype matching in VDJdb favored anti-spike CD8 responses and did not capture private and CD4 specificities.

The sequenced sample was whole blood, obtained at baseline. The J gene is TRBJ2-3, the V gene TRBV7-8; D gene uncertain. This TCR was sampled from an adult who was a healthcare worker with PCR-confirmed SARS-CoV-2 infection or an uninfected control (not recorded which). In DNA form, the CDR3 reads TGTGCCAGCAGCTCCCTGGACCAGGGCACAGATACGCAGTATTTT. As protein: CASSSLDQGTDTQYF. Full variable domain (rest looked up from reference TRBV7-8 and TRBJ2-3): GAGVSQSPRYKVAKRGQDVALRCDPISGHVSLFWYQQALGQGPEFLTYFQNEAQLDKSGLPSDRFFAERPEGSVSTLKIQRTQQEDSAVYLCASSSLDQGTDTQYFGPGTRLTVL.